This is a list of T cell receptor beta chains from one sample in a study of shared T cell receptors in the human thymus. Data came from immunoSEQ multiplex PCR; TCRdb stores just in-frame clones and leaves some out. This sample yields some 660,000 clones, of which 70% to 90% are seen a single time; roughly 0.0086% belongs to the top ten. This sample was shared with a second study, whose subject was human thymus T cells.

Input material: thymocytes. The receptors originated from a boy in the first two years of life with a congenital heart defect. Both conserved end residues are trimmed from each CDR3. The D gene is left open where the match is weak.

v_call	d_call	cdr3_aa
TRBV7-9	TRBD1	ASSQDRGGTEAF
TRBV9	TRBD2	ASSVAPQASGRVGTGELF
TRBV5-1	TRBD1	ASSSGTGFGNTIY
TRBV11-2	.	ASSLGLNGGSEQETQY
TRBV13	TRBD1	ASSLGQGGNQPQH
TRBV10-2	.	ASSESMLGGDTDTQY
TRBV28	.	ASSLGARFVSSYNEQF
TRBV28	TRBD1	ASSNGTGGNEKLL
TRBV5-6	.	ASSLDAGPNYGYT
TRBV29-1	.	SVEVRASTVAKNIQY
TRBV7-9	TRBD1	ASPNGSGRGWYGYT